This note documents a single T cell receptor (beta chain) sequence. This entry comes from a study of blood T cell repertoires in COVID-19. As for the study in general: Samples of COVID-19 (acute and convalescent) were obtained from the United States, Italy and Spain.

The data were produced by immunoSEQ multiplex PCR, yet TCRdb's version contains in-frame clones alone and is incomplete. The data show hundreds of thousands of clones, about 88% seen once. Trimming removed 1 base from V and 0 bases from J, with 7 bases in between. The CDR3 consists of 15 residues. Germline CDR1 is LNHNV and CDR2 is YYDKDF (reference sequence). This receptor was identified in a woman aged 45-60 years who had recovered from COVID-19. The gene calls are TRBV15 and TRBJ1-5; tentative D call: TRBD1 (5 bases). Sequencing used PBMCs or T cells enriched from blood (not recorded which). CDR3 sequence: CATSRGDSSNQPQHF. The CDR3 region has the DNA TGTGCCACCAGCAGAGGAGACAGTAGCAATCAGCCCCAGCATTTT.